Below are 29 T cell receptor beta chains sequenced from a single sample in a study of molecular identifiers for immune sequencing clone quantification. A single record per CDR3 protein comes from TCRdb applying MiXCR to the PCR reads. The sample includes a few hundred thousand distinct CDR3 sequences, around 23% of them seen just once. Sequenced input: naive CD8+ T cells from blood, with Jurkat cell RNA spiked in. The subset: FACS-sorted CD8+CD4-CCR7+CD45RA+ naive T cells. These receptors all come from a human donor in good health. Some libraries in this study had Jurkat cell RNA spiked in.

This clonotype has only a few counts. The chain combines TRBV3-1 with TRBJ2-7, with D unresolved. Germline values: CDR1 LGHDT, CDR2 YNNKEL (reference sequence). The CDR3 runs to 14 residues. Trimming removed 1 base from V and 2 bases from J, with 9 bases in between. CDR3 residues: CASSQVHSPYEQYF. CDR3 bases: TGTGCCAGCAGCCAAGTGCACAGTCCCTACGAGCAGTACTTC.

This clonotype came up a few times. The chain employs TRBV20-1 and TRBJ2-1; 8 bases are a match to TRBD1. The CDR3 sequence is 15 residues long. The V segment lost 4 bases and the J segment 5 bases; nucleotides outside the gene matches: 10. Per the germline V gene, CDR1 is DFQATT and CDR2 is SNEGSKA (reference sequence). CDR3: CSAISRTGNDNEQFF. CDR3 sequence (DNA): TGCAGTGCTATCTCCAGGACAGGGAACGACAATGAGCAGTTCTTC.

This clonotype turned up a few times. The CDR3 sequence is CAWRRARTGSKGAEAFF. CDR3 in DNA: TGTGCCTGGAGGAGAGCAAGGACAGGGTCCAAGGGGGCTGAAGCTTTCTTT. The V and J genes are TRBV30 and TRBJ1-1; 8 positions match TRBD1. The CDR3 totals 17 residues. Germline loops: CDR1 GTSNPN, CDR2 SVGIG (reference sequence). The ends lost 3 bases at V and 6 bases at J; junction bases unmatched: 18.

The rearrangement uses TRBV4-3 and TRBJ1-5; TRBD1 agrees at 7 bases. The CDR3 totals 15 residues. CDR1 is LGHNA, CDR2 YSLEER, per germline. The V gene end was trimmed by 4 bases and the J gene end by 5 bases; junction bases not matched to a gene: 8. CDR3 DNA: TGCGCCAGCAGCCCTACCCGGGACAGCTATCAGCCCCAGCATTTT. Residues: CASSPTRDSYQPQHF.

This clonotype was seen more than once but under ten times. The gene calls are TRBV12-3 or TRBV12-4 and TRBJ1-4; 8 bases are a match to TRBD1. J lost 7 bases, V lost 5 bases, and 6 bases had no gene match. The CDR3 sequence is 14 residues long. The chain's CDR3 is CASSGQGVAEKLFF. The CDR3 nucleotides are TGTGCCAGCAGTGGACAGGGCGTTGCTGAAAAACTGTTTTTT.

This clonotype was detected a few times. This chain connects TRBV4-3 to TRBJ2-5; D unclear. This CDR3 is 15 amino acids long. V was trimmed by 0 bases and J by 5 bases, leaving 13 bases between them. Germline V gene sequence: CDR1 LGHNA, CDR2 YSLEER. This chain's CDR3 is CASSQDVGVGETQYF. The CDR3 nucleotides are TGCGCCAGCAGCCAAGATGTTGGGGTTGGGGAGACCCAGTACTTC.

The chain's CDR3 is CASSPIAGGPLGEQFF. The CDR3 bases are TGTGCCAGCAGCCCAATAGCGGGAGGGCCTTTAGGTGAGCAGTTCTTC. V and J are TRBV7-3 and TRBJ2-1; TRBD2 agrees at 11 bases. The CDR3 spans 16 residues. V was pared by 5 bases and J by 9 bases, with 12 bases of the junction left unmatched. From germline, CDR1 is SGHTA and CDR2 FQGTGA.

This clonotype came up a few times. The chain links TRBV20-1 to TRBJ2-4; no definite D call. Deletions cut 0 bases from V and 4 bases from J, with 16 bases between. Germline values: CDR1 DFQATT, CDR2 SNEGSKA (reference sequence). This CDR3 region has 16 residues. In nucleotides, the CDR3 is TGCAGTGCTAGAGAGATGGAATCTTGGTCTAAAAACATTCAGTACTTC. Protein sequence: CSAREMESWSKNIQYF.

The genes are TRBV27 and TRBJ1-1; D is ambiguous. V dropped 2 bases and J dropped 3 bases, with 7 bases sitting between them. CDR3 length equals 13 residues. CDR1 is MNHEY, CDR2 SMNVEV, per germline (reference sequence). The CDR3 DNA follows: TGTGCCAGCAGTTTAAAGGCCCACACTGAAGCTTTCTTT. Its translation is CASSLKAHTEAFF.

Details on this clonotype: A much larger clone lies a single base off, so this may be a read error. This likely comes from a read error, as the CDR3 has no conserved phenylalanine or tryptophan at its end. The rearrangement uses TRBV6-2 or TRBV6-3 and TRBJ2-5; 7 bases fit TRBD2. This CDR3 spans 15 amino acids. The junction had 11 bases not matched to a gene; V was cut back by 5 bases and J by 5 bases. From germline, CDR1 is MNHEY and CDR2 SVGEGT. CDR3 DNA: TGTGCCAGCAGTAATCAACGGCGGGAGTATGAGACCCAGTACCTC. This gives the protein CASSNQRREYETQYL.

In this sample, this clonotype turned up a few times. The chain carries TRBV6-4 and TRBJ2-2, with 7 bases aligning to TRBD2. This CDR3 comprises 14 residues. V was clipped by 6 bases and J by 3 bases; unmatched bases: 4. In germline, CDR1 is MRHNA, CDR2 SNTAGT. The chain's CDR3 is CASSAGAHTGELFF. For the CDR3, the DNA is TGTGCCAGCAGCGCGGGAGCCCACACCGGGGAGCTGTTTTTT.

The CDR3 DNA reads as TGTGCCAGCAGTTTAACGGGCCGGACCTACGAGCAGTACTTC. Translating gives CASSLTGRTYEQYF. This chain uses TRBV12-3 or TRBV12-4 with TRBJ2-7; D is undetermined. The CDR3 loop spans 14 amino acids. Trimming took 2 bases from V and 2 from J, leaving 10 bases between them.

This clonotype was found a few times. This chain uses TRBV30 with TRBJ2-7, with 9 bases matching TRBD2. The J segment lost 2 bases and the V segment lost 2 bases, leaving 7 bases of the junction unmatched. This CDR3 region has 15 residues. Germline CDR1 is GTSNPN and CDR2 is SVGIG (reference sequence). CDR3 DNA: TGTGCCTGGAGTTGGGGACTAGCCCTAACCTACGAGCAGTACTTC. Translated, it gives CAWSWGLALTYEQYF. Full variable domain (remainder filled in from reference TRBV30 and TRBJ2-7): SQTIHQWPATLVQPVGSPLSLECTVEGTSNPNLYWYRQAAGRGLQLLFYSVGIGQISSEVPQNLSASRPQDRQFILSSKKLLLSDSGFYLCAWSWGLALTYEQYFGPGTRLTVT.

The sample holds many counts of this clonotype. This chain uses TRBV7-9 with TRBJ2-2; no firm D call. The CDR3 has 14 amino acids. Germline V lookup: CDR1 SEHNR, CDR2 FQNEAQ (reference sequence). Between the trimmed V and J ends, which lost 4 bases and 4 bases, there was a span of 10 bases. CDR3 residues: CASSSPSITGELFF. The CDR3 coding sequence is TGTGCCAGCAGCTCACCCTCGATCACCGGGGAGCTGTTTTTT.

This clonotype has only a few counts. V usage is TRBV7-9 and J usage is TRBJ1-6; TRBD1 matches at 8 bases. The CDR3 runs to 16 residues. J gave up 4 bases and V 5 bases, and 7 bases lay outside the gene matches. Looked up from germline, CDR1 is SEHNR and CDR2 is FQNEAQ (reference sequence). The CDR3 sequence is CASSTADREYNSPLHF. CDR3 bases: TGTGCCAGCAGCACCGCGGACAGGGAATATAATTCACCCCTCCACTTT. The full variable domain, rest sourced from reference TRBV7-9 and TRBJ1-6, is DTGVSQNPRHKITKRGQNVTFRCDPISEHNRLYWYRQTLGQGPEFLTYFQNEAQLEKSRLLSDRFSAERPKGSFSTLEIQRTEQGDSAMYLCASSTADREYNSPLHFGNGTRLTVT.

CDR3 bases: TGTGCCAGTAGTATAGTAACCCCTCCCGGGGAGCTGTTTTTT. Translation: CASSIVTPPGELFF. This chain links TRBV19 with TRBJ2-2; D gene uncertain. Germline V gene sequence: CDR1 LNHDA, CDR2 SQIVND (reference sequence). There are 14 residues in the CDR3. V was pared by 1 base and J by 6 bases, with 9 bases between.

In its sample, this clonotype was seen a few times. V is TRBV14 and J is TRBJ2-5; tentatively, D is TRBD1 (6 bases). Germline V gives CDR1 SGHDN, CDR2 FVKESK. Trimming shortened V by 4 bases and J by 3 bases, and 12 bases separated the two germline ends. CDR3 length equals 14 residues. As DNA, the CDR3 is TGTGCCAGCAGCCTGCCCGGACAGAAAGAGACCCAGTACTTC. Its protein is CASSLPGQKETQYF.

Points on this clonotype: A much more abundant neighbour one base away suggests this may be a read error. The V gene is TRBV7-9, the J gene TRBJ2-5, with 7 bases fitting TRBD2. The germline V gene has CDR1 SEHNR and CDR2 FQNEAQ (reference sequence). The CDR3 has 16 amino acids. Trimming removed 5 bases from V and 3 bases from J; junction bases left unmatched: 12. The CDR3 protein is CASSHEKTSWKETQYF. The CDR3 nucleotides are TGTGCCAGCAGCCATGAAAAGACTAGCTGGAAAGAGACCCAGTACTTC.

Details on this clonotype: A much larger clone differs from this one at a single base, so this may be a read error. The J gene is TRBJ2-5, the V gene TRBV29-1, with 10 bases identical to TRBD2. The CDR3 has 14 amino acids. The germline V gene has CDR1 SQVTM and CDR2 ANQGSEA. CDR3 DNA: TGCAGCGTTGATCTAGCGGGGGATCAAGAGCCCCAGTACTTC. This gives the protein CSVDLAGDQEPQYF.

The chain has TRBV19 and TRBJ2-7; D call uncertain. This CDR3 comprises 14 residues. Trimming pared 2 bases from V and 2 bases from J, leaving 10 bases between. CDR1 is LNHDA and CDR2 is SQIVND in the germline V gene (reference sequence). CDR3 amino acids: CASSITALPYEQYF. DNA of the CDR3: TGTGCCAGTAGTATAACCGCCCTTCCCTACGAGCAGTACTTC.

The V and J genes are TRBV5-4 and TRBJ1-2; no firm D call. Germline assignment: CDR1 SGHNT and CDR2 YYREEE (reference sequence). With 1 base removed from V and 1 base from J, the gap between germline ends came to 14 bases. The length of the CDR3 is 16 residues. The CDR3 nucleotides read TGTGCCAGCAGCTTGTGGCAGCTCCCTTTTAACTATGGCTACACCTTC. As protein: CASSLWQLPFNYGYTF.

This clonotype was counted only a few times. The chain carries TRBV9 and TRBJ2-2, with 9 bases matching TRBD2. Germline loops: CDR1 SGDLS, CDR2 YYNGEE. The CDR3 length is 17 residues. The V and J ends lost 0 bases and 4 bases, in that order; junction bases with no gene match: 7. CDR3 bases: TGTGCCAGCAGCGTAGTAGGTCTAGCGGGGAGCACCGGGGAGCTGTTTTTT. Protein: CASSVVGLAGSTGELFF.

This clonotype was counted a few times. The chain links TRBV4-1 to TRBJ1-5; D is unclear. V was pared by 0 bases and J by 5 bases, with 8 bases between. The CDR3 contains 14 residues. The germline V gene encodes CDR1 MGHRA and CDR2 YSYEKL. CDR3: CASSQDRDDQPQHF. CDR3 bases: TGCGCCAGCAGCCAAGACAGAGATGATCAGCCCCAGCATTTT.

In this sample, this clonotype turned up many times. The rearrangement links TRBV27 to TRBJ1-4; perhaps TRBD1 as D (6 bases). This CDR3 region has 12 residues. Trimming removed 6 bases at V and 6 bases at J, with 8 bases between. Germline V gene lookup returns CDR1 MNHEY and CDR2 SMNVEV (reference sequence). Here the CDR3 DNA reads TGTGCCAGCAGGGGGGCAGATGAAAAACTGTTTTTT. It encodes CASRGADEKLFF.

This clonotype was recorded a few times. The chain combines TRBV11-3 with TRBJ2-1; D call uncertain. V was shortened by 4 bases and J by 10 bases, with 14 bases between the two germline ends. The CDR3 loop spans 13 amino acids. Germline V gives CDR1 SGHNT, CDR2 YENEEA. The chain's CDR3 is CASSSSGRLEQFF. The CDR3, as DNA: TGTGCCAGCAGCTCGTCCGGACGGTTAGAGCAGTTCTTC. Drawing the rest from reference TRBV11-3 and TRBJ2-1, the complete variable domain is EAGVVQSPRYKIIEKKQPVAFWCNPISGHNTLYWYLQNLGQGPELLIRYENEEAVDDSQLPKDRFSAERLKGVDSTLKIQPAELGDSAVYLCASSSSGRLEQFFGPGTRLTVL.

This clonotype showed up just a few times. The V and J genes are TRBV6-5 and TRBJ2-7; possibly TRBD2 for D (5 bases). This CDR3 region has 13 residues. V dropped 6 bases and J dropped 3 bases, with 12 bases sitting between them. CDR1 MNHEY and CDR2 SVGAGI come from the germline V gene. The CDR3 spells CASRPNGGYEQYF. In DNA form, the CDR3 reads TGTGCCAGCAGACCAAACGGAGGCTACGAGCAGTACTTC.

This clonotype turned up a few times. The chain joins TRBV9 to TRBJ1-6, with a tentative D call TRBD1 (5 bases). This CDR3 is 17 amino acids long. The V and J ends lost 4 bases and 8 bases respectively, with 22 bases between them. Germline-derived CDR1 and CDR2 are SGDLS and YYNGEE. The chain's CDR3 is CASSKDHTGNVYSPLHF. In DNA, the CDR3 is TGTGCCAGCAGCAAAGACCATACAGGAAATGTGTATTCACCCCTCCACTTT.

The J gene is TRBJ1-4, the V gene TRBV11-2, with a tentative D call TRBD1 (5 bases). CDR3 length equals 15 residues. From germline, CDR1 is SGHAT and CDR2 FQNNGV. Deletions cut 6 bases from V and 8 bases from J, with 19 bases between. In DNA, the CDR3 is TGTGCCAGCAGTGTTGCTGGGGGAAGAGGCGAAAAACTGTTTTTT. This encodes CASSVAGGRGEKLFF.

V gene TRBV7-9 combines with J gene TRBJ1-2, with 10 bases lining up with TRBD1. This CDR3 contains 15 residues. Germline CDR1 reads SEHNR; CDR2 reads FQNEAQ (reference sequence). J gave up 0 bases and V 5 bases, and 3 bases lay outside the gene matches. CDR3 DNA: TGTGCCAGCAGCCCCGGGACAGGGGCTAACTATGGCTACACCTTC. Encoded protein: CASSPGTGANYGYTF.